This TCR beta chain was obtained from a study of T cell repertoires in cytomegalovirus infection. Overall study context: It was recently identified HLA-C-restricted and well-studied HLA-B-restricted CMV epitopes that the study used.

Germline V gene sequence: CDR1 MGHRA, CDR2 YSYEKL. The V gene lost 5 bases and the J gene lost 9 bases, with 14 bases spanning the gap. The CDR3 consists of 13 residues. In the case of this clonotype: Its target is unknown.

TCRdb processed the reads anew with MiXCR; each CDR3 protein has one entry. The table includes about 890,000 distinct CDR3 sequences, around 31% detected once. The chain couples TRBV4-1 to TRBJ2-1; the D gene is possibly TRBD1 (6 bases). The sample here was cultured CD8+ T cells from PBMCs, taken from culture after CMV antigen stimulation. This clonotype originated in a human donor in good health (CMV status not recorded). Some clones in this sample may be carry-over from other donors' samples. As DNA, the CDR3 is TGCGCCAGCAGCGGGTCTATAGGGGGTGAGCAGTTCTTC. Its translation: CASSGSIGGEQFF.